These T cell receptor beta chains were read from a single sample in a study of control samples from healthy donors and cancer patients. Data came from immunoSEQ multiplex PCR; TCRdb stores just in-frame clones and leaves some out. This table has under 55,000 clones, about 80% appearing once. The sequenced material came from blood. Every receptor here comes from a man between 65 and 85 years old in good health. The CDR3 runs from the conserved cysteine through the conserved F or W. Fields, in order: J gene, V gene, D gene, clone size, CDR3 protein, CDR3 DNA. A D gene is named only where the DNA matches it firmly. Clone size is not always given. Where it is, it says once, few, many or a class for expanded clones.

J gene: TRBJ2-3; V gene: TRBV19; D gene: TRBD2; clone size: -; CDR3 protein: CASRRLADMTSTDTQYF; CDR3 DNA: TGTGCCAGTAGGAGACTAGCGGATATGACTAGCACAGATACGCAGTATTTT
J gene: TRBJ1-2; V gene: TRBV7-9; D gene: -; clone size: few; CDR3 protein: CASSLEGGGGYTF; CDR3 DNA: TGTGCCAGCAGCTTAGAGGGAGGAGGGGGCTACACCTTC
J gene: TRBJ2-1; V gene: TRBV6-5; D gene: TRBD2; clone size: -; CDR3 protein: CASSYSNGEGQFF; CDR3 DNA: TGTGCCAGCAGTTACTCGAACGGGGAGGGTCAGTTCTTC
J gene: TRBJ2-1; V gene: TRBV11-2; D gene: TRBD1; clone size: -; CDR3 protein: CASSLGAGGTYNEQFF; CDR3 DNA: TGTGCCAGCAGCTTAGGTGCAGGGGGCACCTACAATGAGCAGTTCTTC
J gene: TRBJ2-3; V gene: TRBV30; D gene: TRBD2; clone size: -; CDR3 protein: CAWKGLAGSTDTQYF; CDR3 DNA: TGTGCCTGGAAGGGGCTAGCGGGGAGCACAGATACGCAGTATTTT
J gene: TRBJ1-2; V gene: TRBV3-1/TRBV3-2; D gene: -; clone size: -; CDR3 protein: CASSPTGLYGYTF; CDR3 DNA: TGTGCCAGCAGCCCGACTGGCCTTTATGGCTACACCTTC
J gene: TRBJ2-7; V gene: TRBV2; D gene: TRBD1; clone size: -; CDR3 protein: CATGTGSYEQYF; CDR3 DNA: TGTGCCACCGGGACAGGGTCCTACGAGCAGTACTTC
J gene: TRBJ2-1; V gene: TRBV7-2; D gene: TRBD2; clone size: -; CDR3 protein: CASSPREGEQFF; CDR3 DNA: TGTGCCAGCAGCCCAAGGGAGGGTGAGCAGTTCTTC
J gene: TRBJ2-1; V gene: TRBV12-3/TRBV12-4; D gene: -; clone size: -; CDR3 protein: CASTPPGAEQFF; CDR3 DNA: TGTGCCAGCACCCCTCCCGGGGCTGAGCAGTTCTTC
J gene: TRBJ2-3; V gene: TRBV5-1; D gene: -; clone size: -; CDR3 protein: CASSPGPYTDTQYF; CDR3 DNA: TGCGCCAGCAGCCCAGGACCTTACACAGATACGCAGTATTTT
J gene: TRBJ1-2; V gene: TRBV6-6; D gene: -; clone size: -; CDR3 protein: CASSYRNREDGYTF; CDR3 DNA: TGTGCCAGCAGTTACCGTAACAGGGAAGATGGCTACACCTTC
J gene: TRBJ1-1; V gene: TRBV28; D gene: TRBD1; clone size: -; CDR3 protein: CASSSTGGAGTEAFF; CDR3 DNA: TGTGCCAGCAGTTCTACAGGGGGCGCGGGGACTGAAGCTTTCTTT
J gene: TRBJ2-6; V gene: TRBV10-2; D gene: -; clone size: -; CDR3 protein: CASSENPGSGANVLTF; CDR3 DNA: TGCGCCAGCAGTGAGAACCCTGGGTCTGGGGCCAACGTCCTGACTTTC
J gene: TRBJ1-4; V gene: TRBV28; D gene: -; clone size: -; CDR3 protein: CASSPLSRQRNEKLFF; CDR3 DNA: TGTGCCAGCAGTCCCCTTTCGAGACAGAGAAACGAAAAACTGTTTTTT
J gene: TRBJ2-5; V gene: TRBV5-1; D gene: -; clone size: once; CDR3 protein: CASSLGASWAQETQYF; CDR3 DNA: TGCGCCAGCAGCTTGGGGGCTTCATGGGCCCAGGAGACCCAGTACTTC
J gene: TRBJ2-2; V gene: TRBV15; D gene: TRBD1; clone size: once; CDR3 protein: CATSRGRTGGRTGELFF; CDR3 DNA: TGTGCCACCAGCAGGGGGAGGACAGGGGGGCGCACCGGGGAGCTGTTTTTT
J gene: TRBJ1-1; V gene: TRBV7-2; D gene: TRBD1; clone size: -; CDR3 protein: CASSLGTAMNTEAFF; CDR3 DNA: TGTGCCAGCAGCTTGGGGACAGCAATGAACACTGAAGCTTTCTTT
J gene: TRBJ1-4; V gene: TRBV5-5; D gene: -; clone size: few; CDR3 protein: CASRAGRDLNEKLFF; CDR3 DNA: TGTGCCAGCAGGGCGGGGAGGGACCTAAATGAAAAACTGTTTTTT
J gene: TRBJ1-2; V gene: TRBV5-6; D gene: TRBD1; clone size: -; CDR3 protein: CASSLAPGGLYGYTF; CDR3 DNA: TGTGCCAGCAGCTTGGCCCCAGGGGGACTCTATGGCTACACCTTC
J gene: TRBJ2-7; V gene: TRBV5-4; D gene: TRBD1; clone size: -; CDR3 protein: CASSSRDSIYEQYF; CDR3 DNA: TGTGCCAGCAGCTCCCGGGACAGTATCTACGAGCAGTACTTC
J gene: TRBJ1-1; V gene: TRBV13; D gene: -; clone size: -; CDR3 protein: CASSLGLKTEAFF; CDR3 DNA: TGTGCCAGCAGCTTAGGTTTGAAGACTGAAGCTTTCTTT
J gene: TRBJ1-1; V gene: TRBV2; D gene: -; clone size: -; CDR3 protein: CASRREGTEAFF; CDR3 DNA: TGTGCCAGCAGGCGGGAGGGCACTGAAGCTTTCTTT
J gene: TRBJ2-3; V gene: TRBV29-1; D gene: -; clone size: once; CDR3 protein: CSVGRGGTDTQYF; CDR3 DNA: TGCAGCGTTGGTCGCGGTGGCACAGATACGCAGTATTTT
J gene: TRBJ2-3; V gene: TRBV6-5; D gene: TRBD2; clone size: -; CDR3 protein: CASSYSKRGPDTQYF; CDR3 DNA: TGTGCCAGCAGTTACTCGAAGCGGGGGCCAGATACGCAGTATTTT
J gene: TRBJ2-1; V gene: TRBV15; D gene: TRBD2; clone size: -; CDR3 protein: CATSRESSGRAFNEQFF; CDR3 DNA: TGTGCCACCAGCAGAGAATCTAGCGGGAGGGCCTTCAATGAGCAGTTCTTC
J gene: TRBJ2-7; V gene: TRBV3-1/TRBV3-2; D gene: -; clone size: -; CDR3 protein: CASSRNRDLGEQYF; CDR3 DNA: TGTGCCAGCAGCCGAAACCGGGACCTGGGCGAGCAGTACTTC
J gene: TRBJ2-3; V gene: TRBV7-9; D gene: -; clone size: once; CDR3 protein: CASSPKRRSSTDTQYF; CDR3 DNA: TGTGCCAGCAGCCCCAAGCGCAGGTCTAGCACAGATACGCAGTATTTT
J gene: TRBJ2-1; V gene: TRBV7-3; D gene: TRBD2; clone size: -; CDR3 protein: CASSLKGGLAGVGEQFF; CDR3 DNA: TGTGCCAGCAGCTTAAAGGGGGGACTAGCGGGAGTGGGTGAGCAGTTCTTC
J gene: TRBJ1-4; V gene: TRBV11-2; D gene: TRBD1; clone size: few; CDR3 protein: CASSWPTGGRSKVEKLFF; CDR3 DNA: TGTGCCAGCAGCTGGCCCACAGGGGGCCGTAGTAAGGTTGAAAAACTGTTTTTT
J gene: TRBJ1-5; V gene: TRBV12-3/TRBV12-4; D gene: -; clone size: -; CDR3 protein: CASRSTEGPQHF; CDR3 DNA: TGTGCCAGCAGATCCACGGAAGGGCCCCAGCATTTT
J gene: TRBJ2-3; V gene: TRBV5-1; D gene: TRBD2; clone size: -; CDR3 protein: CASSKLAGEADTQYF; CDR3 DNA: TGCGCCAGCAGCAAACTAGCGGGGGAGGCAGATACGCAGTATTTT
J gene: TRBJ1-1; V gene: TRBV6-5; D gene: -; clone size: few; CDR3 protein: CASSHGRYTEAFF; CDR3 DNA: TGTGCCAGCAGTCACGGACGGTACACTGAAGCTTTCTTT
J gene: TRBJ2-3; V gene: TRBV7-3; D gene: TRBD2; clone size: -; CDR3 protein: CASSLRPPTSGRAIDTQYF; CDR3 DNA: TGTGCCAGCAGCTTAAGACCCCCAACTAGCGGGAGGGCCATAGATACGCAGTATTTT
J gene: TRBJ2-3; V gene: TRBV18; D gene: -; clone size: few; CDR3 protein: CASSPRAGTADTQYF; CDR3 DNA: TGTGCCAGCTCACCAAGAGCGGGTACAGCAGATACGCAGTATTTT
J gene: TRBJ1-2; V gene: TRBV14; D gene: -; clone size: -; CDR3 protein: CASSRAGLRNYGYTF; CDR3 DNA: TGTGCCAGCTCAAGAGCGGGGCTTCGTAACTATGGCTACACCTTC
J gene: TRBJ1-2; V gene: TRBV2; D gene: -; clone size: -; CDR3 protein: CASTIRGSYGYTF; CDR3 DNA: TGTGCCAGCACTATCCGGGGTAGCTATGGCTACACCTTC
J gene: TRBJ2-6; V gene: TRBV28; D gene: -; clone size: -; CDR3 protein: CASSLRWISGANVLTF; CDR3 DNA: TGTGCCAGCAGTTTAAGGTGGATCTCTGGGGCCAACGTCCTGACTTTC
J gene: TRBJ2-3; V gene: TRBV24-1; D gene: -; clone size: -; CDR3 protein: CATSSDRHTDTQYF; CDR3 DNA: TGTGCCACCAGCTCCGACAGGCACACAGATACGCAGTATTTT
J gene: TRBJ2-7; V gene: TRBV3-1/TRBV3-2; D gene: -; clone size: -; CDR3 protein: CVSSQGDLSYEQYF; CDR3 DNA: TGTGTCAGCAGCCAAGGCGATCTCTCCTACGAGCAGTACTTC
J gene: TRBJ2-1; V gene: TRBV10-3; D gene: -; clone size: -; CDR3 protein: CAISKDPGRENNEQFF; CDR3 DNA: TGTGCCATCAGTAAAGACCCGGGACGGGAAAACAATGAGCAGTTCTTC
J gene: TRBJ2-1; V gene: TRBV11-2; D gene: TRBD1; clone size: -; CDR3 protein: CASGQGSYNEQFF; CDR3 DNA: TGTGCCAGCGGACAGGGTTCCTACAATGAGCAGTTCTTC
J gene: TRBJ1-5; V gene: TRBV7-2; D gene: -; clone size: -; CDR3 protein: CASSLGAGYNQPQHF; CDR3 DNA: TGTGCCAGCAGCTTAGGAGCCGGCTACAATCAGCCCCAGCATTTT
J gene: TRBJ2-3; V gene: TRBV5-1; D gene: -; clone size: -; CDR3 protein: CASSLAAGKGGADTQYF; CDR3 DNA: TGCGCCAGCAGCTTGGCAGCCGGGAAAGGGGGTGCAGATACGCAGTATTTT
J gene: TRBJ1-6; V gene: TRBV18; D gene: TRBD1; clone size: -; CDR3 protein: CASSRQGAGSSPLHF; CDR3 DNA: TGTGCCAGCTCCAGACAGGGGGCCGGGAGTTCACCCCTCCACTTT
J gene: TRBJ2-1; V gene: TRBV12-5; D gene: TRBD2; clone size: -; CDR3 protein: CASGSPTSGSLHNEQFF; CDR3 DNA: TGTGCTAGTGGTTCGCCGACTAGCGGGTCTCTTCACAATGAGCAGTTCTTC
J gene: TRBJ2-3; V gene: TRBV6-1; D gene: -; clone size: -; CDR3 protein: CASSEARTSPPITDTQYF; CDR3 DNA: TGTGCCAGCAGTGAAGCCAGGACCTCCCCCCCCATCACAGATACGCAGTATTTT
J gene: TRBJ2-7; V gene: TRBV11-2; D gene: -; clone size: -; CDR3 protein: CASSAVYEQYF; CDR3 DNA: TGTGCCAGCAGCGCCGTTTACGAGCAGTACTTC
J gene: TRBJ2-1; V gene: TRBV7-8; D gene: TRBD2; clone size: -; CDR3 protein: CASSLVGTIGPSGNNEQFF; CDR3 DNA: TGTGCCAGCAGCTTAGTTGGGACTATCGGCCCTAGTGGCAATAATGAGCAGTTCTTC
J gene: TRBJ1-2; V gene: TRBV24-1; D gene: TRBD1; clone size: -; CDR3 protein: CATSDQDRVYGYTF; CDR3 DNA: TGTGCCACCAGTGATCAGGACAGGGTCTATGGCTACACCTTC
J gene: TRBJ2-4; V gene: TRBV28; D gene: TRBD1; clone size: -; CDR3 protein: CASSLLSSGDRENIQYF; CDR3 DNA: TGTGCCAGCAGTTTATTGAGTAGTGGGGACAGGGAAAACATTCAGTACTTC
J gene: TRBJ2-3; V gene: TRBV19; D gene: -; clone size: once; CDR3 protein: CASSGTTLSDTQYF; CDR3 DNA: TGTGCCAGTAGTGGGACAACCCTCTCAGATACGCAGTATTTT
J gene: TRBJ2-1; V gene: TRBV7-9; D gene: TRBD2; clone size: few; CDR3 protein: CASSLLAGDNEQFF; CDR3 DNA: TGTGCCAGCAGCCTACTGGCGGGGGACAATGAGCAGTTCTTC
J gene: TRBJ2-5; V gene: TRBV10-3; D gene: TRBD1; clone size: -; CDR3 protein: CAISVGTGKETQYF; CDR3 DNA: TGTGCCATCAGTGTAGGGACAGGGAAGGAGACCCAGTACTTC
J gene: TRBJ2-5; V gene: TRBV11-2; D gene: TRBD2; clone size: -; CDR3 protein: CASSLGSGRGETQYF; CDR3 DNA: TGTGCCAGCAGCTTAGGTAGCGGGAGGGGAGAGACCCAGTACTTC
J gene: TRBJ1-2; V gene: TRBV5-4; D gene: -; clone size: -; CDR3 protein: CASSLRGGLNYGYTF; CDR3 DNA: TGTGCCAGCAGCTTGCGGGGGGGCCTAAACTATGGCTACACCTTC
J gene: TRBJ1-2; V gene: TRBV29-1; D gene: -; clone size: -; CDR3 protein: CSVEDVRRGAGYTF; CDR3 DNA: TGCAGCGTTGAAGATGTACGCCGGGGCGCCGGCTACACCTTC
J gene: TRBJ2-1; V gene: TRBV10-1; D gene: -; clone size: few; CDR3 protein: CASSESVGGSYNEQFF; CDR3 DNA: TGCGCCAGCAGTGAGTCGGTGGGGGGTTCCTACAATGAGCAGTTCTTC